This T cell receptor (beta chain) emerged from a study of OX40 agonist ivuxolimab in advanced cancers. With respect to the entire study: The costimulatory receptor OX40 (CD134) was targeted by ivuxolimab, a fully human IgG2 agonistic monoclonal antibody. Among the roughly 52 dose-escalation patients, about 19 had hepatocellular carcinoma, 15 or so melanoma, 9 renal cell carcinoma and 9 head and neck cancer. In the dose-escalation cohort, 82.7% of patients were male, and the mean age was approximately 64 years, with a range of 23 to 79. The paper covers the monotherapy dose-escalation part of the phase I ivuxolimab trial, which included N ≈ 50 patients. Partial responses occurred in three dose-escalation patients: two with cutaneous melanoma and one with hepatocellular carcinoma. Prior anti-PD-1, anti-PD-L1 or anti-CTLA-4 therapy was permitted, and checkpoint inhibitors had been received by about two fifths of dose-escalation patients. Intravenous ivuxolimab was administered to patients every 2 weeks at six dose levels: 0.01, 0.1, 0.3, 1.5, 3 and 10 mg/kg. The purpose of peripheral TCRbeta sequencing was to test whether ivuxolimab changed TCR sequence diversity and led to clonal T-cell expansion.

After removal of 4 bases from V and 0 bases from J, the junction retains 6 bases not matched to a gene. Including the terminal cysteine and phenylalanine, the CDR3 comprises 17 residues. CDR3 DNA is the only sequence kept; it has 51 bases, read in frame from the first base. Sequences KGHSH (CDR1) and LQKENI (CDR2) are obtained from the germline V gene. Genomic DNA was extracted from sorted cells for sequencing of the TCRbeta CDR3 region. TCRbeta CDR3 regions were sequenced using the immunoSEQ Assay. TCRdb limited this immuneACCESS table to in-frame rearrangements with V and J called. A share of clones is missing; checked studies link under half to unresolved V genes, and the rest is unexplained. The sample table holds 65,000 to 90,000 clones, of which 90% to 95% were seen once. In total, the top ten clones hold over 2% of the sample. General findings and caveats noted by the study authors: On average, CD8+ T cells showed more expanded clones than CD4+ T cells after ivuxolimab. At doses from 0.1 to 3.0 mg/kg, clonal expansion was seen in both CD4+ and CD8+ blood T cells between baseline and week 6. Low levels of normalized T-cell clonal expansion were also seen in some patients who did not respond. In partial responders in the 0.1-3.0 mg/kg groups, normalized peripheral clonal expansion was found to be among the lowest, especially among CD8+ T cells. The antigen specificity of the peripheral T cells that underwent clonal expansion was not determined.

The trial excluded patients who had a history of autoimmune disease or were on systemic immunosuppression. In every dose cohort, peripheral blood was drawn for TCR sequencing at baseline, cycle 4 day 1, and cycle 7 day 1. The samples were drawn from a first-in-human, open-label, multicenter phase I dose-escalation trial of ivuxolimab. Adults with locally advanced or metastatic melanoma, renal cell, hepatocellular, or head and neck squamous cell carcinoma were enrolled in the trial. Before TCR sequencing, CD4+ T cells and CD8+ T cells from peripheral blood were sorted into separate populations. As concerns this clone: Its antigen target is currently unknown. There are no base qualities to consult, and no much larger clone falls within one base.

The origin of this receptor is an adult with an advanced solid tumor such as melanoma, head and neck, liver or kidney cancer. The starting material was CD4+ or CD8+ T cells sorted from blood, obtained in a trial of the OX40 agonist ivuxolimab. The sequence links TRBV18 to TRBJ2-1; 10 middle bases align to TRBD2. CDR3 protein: CASSRRRLAGSYNEQFF. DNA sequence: TGTGCCAGCTCACGACGTCGACTAGCGGGCTCCTACAATGAGCAGTTCTTC.